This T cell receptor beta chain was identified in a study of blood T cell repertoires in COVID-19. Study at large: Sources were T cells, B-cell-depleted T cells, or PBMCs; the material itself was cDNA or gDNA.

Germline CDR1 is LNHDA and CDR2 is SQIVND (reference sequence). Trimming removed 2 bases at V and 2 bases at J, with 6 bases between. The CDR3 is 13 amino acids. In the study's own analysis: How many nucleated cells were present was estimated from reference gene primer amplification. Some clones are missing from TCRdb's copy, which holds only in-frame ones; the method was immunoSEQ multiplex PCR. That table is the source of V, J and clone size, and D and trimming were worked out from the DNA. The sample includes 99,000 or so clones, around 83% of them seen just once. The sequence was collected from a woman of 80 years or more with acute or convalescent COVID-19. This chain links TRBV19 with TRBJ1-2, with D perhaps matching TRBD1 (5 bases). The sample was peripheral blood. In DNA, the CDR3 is TGTGCCAGTAGTATACAGGGAAACTATGGCTACACCTTC. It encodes CASSIQGNYGYTF.